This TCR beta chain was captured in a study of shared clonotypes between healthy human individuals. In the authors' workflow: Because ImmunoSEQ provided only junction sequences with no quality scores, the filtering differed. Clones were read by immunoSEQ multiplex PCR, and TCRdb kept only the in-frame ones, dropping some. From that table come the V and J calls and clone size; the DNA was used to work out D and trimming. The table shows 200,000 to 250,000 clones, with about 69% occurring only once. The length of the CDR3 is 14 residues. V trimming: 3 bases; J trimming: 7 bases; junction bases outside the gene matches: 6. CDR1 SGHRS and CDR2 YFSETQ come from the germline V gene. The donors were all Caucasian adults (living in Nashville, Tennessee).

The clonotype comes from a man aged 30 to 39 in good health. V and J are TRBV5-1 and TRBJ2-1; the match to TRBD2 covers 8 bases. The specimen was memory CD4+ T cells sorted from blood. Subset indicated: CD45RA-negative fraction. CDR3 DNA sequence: TGCGCCAGCAGCTCCAGGACTAGCAGTAATGAGCAGTTCTTC. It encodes CASSSRTSSNEQFF.